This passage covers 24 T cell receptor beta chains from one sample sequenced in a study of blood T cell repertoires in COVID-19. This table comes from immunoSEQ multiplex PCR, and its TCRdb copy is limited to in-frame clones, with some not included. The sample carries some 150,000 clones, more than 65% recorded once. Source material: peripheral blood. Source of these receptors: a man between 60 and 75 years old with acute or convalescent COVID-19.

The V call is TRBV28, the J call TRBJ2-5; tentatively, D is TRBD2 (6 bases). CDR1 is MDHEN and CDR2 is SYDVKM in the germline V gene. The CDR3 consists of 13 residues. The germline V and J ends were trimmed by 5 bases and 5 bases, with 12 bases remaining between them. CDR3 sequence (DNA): TGTGCCAGCAGTCCGGGGACTGTGGAGACCCAGTACTTC. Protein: CASSPGTVETQYF.

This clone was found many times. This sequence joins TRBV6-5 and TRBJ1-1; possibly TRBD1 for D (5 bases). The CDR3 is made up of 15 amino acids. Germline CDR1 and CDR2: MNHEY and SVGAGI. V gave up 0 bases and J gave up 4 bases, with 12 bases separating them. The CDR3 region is CASSYSSLQGTEAFF. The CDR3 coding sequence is TGTGCCAGCAGTTACTCGTCCCTTCAGGGCACTGAAGCTTTCTTT.

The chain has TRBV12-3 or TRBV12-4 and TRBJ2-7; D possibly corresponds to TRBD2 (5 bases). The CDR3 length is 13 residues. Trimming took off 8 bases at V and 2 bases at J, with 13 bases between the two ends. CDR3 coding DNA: TGTGCCAGCCAAGAGGCCGGGGCCTACGAGCAGTACTTC. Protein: CASQEAGAYEQYF.

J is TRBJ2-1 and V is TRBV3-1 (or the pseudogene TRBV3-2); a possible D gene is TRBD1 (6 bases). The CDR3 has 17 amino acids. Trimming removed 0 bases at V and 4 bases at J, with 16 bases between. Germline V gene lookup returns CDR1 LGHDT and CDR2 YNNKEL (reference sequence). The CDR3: CASSQDPGGLGYNEQFF. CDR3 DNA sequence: TGTGCCAGCAGCCAAGATCCTGGGGGCCTTGGGTACAATGAGCAGTTCTTC.

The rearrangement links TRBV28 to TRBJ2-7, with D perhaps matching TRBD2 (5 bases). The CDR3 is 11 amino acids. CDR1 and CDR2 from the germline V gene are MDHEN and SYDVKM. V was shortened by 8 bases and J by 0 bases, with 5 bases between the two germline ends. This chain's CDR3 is CASEGSYEQYF. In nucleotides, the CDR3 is TGTGCCAGCGAGGGCTCCTACGAGCAGTACTTC.

CDR3 bases: TGTGCCAGCAGTCTCAGGGGGCCCTGGGACAATGAGCAGTTCTTC. This translates into CASSLRGPWDNEQFF. V is TRBV6-5 and J is TRBJ2-1, with TRBD1 identical over 8 bases. With 5 bases clipped from V and 5 bases from J, the junction kept 8 bases outside the gene matches. This CDR3 has 15 residues. The germline gives CDR1 MNHEY, CDR2 SVGAGI.

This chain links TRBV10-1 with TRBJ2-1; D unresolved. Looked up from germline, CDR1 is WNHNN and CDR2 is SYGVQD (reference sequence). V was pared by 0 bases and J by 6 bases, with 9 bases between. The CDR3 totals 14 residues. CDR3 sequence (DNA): TGCGCCAGCAGTGAGTCGAACTCTATCAATGAGCAGTTCTTC. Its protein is CASSESNSINEQFF.

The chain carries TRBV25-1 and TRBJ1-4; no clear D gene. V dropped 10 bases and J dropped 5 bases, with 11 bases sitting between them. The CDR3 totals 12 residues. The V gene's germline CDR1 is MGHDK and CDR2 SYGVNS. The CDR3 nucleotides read TGTGCCACTAAGACTGCGAATGAAAAACTGTTTTTT. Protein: CATKTANEKLFF. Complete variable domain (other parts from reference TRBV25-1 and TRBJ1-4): EADIYQTPRYLVIGTGKKITLECSQTMGHDKMYWYQQDPGMELHLIHYSYGVNSTEKGDLSSESTVSRIRTEHFPLTLESARPSHTSQYLCATKTANEKLFFGSGTQLSVL.

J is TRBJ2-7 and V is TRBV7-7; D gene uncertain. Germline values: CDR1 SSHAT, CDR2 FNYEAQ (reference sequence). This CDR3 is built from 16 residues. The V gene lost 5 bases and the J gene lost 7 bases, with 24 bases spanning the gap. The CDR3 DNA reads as TGTGCCAGCAGCCAGAAGCTACCTGCTCGGGTCAAAGAGCAGTACTTC. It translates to CASSQKLPARVKEQYF.

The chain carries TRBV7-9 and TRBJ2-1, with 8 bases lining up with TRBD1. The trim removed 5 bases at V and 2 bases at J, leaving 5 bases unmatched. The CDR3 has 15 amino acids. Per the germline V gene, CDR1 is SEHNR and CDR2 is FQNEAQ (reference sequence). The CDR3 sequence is CASSRQGSPYNEQFF. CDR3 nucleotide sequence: TGTGCCAGCAGCCGACAGGGGTCCCCCTACAATGAGCAGTTCTTC.

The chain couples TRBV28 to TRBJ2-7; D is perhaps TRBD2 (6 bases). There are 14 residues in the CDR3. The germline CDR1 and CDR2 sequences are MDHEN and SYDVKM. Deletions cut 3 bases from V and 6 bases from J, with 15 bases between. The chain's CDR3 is CASSFWRDGSEQYF. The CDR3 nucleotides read TGTGCCAGCAGTTTCTGGCGGGACGGCTCCGAGCAGTACTTC. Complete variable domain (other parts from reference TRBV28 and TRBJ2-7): DVKVTQSSRYLVKRTGEKVFLECVQDMDHENMFWYRQDPGLGLRLIYFSYDVKMKEKGDIPEGYSVSREKKERFSLILESASTNQTSMYLCASSFWRDGSEQYFGPGTRLTVT.

CDR3: CASSSDRKKGEKLFF. Written as DNA, the CDR3 is TGTGCCAGCAGTTCGGACCGGAAGAAGGGGGAAAAACTGTTTTTT. V is TRBV28 and J is TRBJ1-4, with D possibly matching TRBD1 (5 bases). Trimming stripped 4 bases from V and 8 bases from J, with 17 bases between. Germline V CDR1 and CDR2: MDHEN, SYDVKM. The CDR3 sequence is 15 residues long.

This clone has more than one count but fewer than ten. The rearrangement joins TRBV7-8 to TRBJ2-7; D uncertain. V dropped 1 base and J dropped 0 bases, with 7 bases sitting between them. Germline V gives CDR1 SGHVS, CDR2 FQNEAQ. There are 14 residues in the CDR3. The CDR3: CASSLDSSSYEQYF. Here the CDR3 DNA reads TGTGCCAGCAGCTTAGACTCGAGCTCCTACGAGCAGTACTTC.

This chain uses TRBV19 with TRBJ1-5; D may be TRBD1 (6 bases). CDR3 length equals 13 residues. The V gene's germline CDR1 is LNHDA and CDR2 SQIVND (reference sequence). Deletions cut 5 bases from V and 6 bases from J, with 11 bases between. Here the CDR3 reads CASSSGGRQPQHF. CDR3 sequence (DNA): TGTGCCAGTAGTTCGGGGGGCCGTCAGCCCCAGCATTTT.

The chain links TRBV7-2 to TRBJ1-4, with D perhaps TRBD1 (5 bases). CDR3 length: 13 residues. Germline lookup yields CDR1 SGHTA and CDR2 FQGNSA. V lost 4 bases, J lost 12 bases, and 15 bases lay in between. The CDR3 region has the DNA TGTGCCAGCAGCTCTATGGGGCGCCAACAACTGTTTTTT. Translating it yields CASSSMGRQQLFF.

CDR3 sequence reads: CASQLAGTDTQYF. The CDR3 coding sequence is TGCGCCAGTCAACTAGCGGGCACAGATACGCAGTATTTT. The gene calls are TRBV10-1 and TRBJ2-3, with 8 bases matching TRBD2. With 9 bases clipped from V and 1 base from J, the junction kept 3 bases outside the gene matches. CDR3 size: 13 residues. In germline, CDR1 is WNHNN, CDR2 SYGVQD (reference sequence).

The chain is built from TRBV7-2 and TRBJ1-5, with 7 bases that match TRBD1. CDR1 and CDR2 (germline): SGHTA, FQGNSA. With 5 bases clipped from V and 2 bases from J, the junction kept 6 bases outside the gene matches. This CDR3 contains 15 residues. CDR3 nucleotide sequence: TGTGCCAGCAGCATTGGGACAGTGGGCAATCAGCCCCAGCATTTT. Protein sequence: CASSIGTVGNQPQHF.

CDR3 nucleotides: TGTGCCAGCAGGGAAGACAGAACTAATGAAAAACTGTTTTTT. Translating gives CASREDRTNEKLFF. The chain combines TRBV25-1 with TRBJ1-4, with a weak D call TRBD1 (5 bases). This CDR3 region has 14 residues. Trimming cost V 6 bases and J 1 base, with 9 bases left between them. The germline CDR1 and CDR2 sequences are MGHDK and SYGVNS.

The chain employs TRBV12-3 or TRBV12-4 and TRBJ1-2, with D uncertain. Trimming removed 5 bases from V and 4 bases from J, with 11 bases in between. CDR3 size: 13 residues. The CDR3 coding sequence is TGTGCCAGCAGTCCCAGAGACACCTATGGCTACACCTTC. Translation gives CASSPRDTYGYTF.

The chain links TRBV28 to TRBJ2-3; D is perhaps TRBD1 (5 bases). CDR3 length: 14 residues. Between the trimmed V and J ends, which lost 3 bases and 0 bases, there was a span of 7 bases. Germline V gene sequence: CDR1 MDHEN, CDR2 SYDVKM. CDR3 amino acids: CASSFSGSTDTQYF. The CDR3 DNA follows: TGTGCCAGCAGTTTCTCAGGGAGCACAGATACGCAGTATTTT. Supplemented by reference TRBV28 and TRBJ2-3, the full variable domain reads DVKVTQSSRYLVKRTGEKVFLECVQDMDHENMFWYRQDPGLGLRLIYFSYDVKMKEKGDIPEGYSVSREKKERFSLILESASTNQTSMYLCASSFSGSTDTQYFGPGTRLTVL.

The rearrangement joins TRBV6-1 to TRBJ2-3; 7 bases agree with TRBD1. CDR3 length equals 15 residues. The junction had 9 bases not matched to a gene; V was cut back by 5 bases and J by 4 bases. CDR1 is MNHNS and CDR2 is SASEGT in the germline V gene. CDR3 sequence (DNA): TGTGCCAGCAGTCCCCGGGACAGATATGCAGATACGCAGTATTTT. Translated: CASSPRDRYADTQYF.

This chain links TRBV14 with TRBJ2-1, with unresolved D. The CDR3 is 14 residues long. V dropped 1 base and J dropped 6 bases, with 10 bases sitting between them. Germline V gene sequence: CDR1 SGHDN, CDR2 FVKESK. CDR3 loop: CASSQARLGNEQFF. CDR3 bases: TGTGCCAGCAGCCAAGCACGACTCGGCAATGAGCAGTTCTTC.

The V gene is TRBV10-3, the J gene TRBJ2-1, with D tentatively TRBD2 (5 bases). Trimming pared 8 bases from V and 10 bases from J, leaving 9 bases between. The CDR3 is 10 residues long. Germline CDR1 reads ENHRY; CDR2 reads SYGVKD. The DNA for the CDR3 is TGTGCCATCGGGAGCGAGGAGCAGTTCTTC. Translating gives CAIGSEEQFF.

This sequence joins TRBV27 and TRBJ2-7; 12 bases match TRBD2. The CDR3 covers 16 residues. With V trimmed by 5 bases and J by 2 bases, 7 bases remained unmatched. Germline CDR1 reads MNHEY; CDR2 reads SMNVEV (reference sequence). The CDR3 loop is CASSLASGRVAYEQYF. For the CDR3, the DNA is TGTGCCAGCAGTCTGGCTAGCGGGAGGGTGGCCTACGAGCAGTACTTC.